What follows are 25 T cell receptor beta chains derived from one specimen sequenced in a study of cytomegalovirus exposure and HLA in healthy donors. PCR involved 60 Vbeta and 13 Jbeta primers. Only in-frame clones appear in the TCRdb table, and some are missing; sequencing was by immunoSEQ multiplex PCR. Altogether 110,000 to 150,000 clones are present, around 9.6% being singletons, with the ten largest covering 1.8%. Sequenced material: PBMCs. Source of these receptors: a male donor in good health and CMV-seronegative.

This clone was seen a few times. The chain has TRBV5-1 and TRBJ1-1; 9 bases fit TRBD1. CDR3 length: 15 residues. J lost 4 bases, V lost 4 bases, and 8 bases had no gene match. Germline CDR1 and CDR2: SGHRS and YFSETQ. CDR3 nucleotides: TGCGCCAGCAGCACGGGGGACAGGGTAAGCACTGAAGCTTTCTTT. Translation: CASSTGDRVSTEAFF.

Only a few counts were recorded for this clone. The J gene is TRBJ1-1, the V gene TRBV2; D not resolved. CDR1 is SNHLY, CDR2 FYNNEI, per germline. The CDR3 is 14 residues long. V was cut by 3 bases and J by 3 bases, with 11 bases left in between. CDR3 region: CASSEKRGYTEAFF. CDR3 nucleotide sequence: TGTGCCAGCAGTGAGAAAAGAGGTTACACTGAAGCTTTCTTT.

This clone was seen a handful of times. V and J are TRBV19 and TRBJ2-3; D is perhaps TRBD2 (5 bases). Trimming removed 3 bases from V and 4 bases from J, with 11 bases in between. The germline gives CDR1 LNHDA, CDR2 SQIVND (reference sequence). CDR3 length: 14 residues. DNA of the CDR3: TGTGCCAGTAGTATTCCTAGCTACCCAGATACGCAGTATTTT. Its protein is CASSIPSYPDTQYF.

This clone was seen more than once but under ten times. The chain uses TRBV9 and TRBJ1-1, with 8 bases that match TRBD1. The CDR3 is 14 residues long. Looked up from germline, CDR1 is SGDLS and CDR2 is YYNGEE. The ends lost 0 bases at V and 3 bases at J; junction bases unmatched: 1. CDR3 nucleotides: TGTGCCAGCAGCGTAGGACAGGGGTACACTGAAGCTTTCTTT. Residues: CASSVGQGYTEAFF.

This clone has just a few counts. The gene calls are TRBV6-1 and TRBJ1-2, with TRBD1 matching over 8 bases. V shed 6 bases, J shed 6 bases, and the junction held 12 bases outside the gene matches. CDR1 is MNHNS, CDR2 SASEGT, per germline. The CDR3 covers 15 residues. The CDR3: CASSPGRDRSHGYTF. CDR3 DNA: TGTGCCAGCAGCCCGGGACGGGACAGGTCTCATGGCTACACCTTC.

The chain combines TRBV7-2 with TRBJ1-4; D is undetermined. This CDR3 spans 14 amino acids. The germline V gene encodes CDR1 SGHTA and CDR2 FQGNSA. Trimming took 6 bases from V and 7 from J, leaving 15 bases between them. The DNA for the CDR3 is TGTGCCAGCAGACTCGGCGAGCGGAGTGAAAAACTGTTTTTT. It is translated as CASRLGERSEKLFF. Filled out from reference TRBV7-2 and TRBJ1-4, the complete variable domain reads GAGVSQSPSNKVTEKGKDVELRCDPISGHTALYWYRQSLGQGLEFLIYFQGNSAPDKSGLPSDRFSAERTGGSVSTLTIQRTQQEDSAVYLCASRLGERSEKLFFGSGTQLSVL.

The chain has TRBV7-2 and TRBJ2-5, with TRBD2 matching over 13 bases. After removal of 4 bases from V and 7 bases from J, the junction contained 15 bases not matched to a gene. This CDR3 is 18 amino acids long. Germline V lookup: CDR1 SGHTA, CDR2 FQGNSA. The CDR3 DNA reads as TGTGCCAGCAGCTACCGACTAGCGGGGGGCCGACCCCAAAGGACCCAGTACTTC. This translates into CASSYRLAGGRPQRTQYF.

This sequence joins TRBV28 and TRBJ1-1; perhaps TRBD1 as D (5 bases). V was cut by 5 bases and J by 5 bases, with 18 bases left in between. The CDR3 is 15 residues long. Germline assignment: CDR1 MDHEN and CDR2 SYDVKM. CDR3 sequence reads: CASSDMRRRGTEAFF. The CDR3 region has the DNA TGTGCCAGCAGTGATATGAGGCGCCGGGGGACTGAAGCTTTCTTT.

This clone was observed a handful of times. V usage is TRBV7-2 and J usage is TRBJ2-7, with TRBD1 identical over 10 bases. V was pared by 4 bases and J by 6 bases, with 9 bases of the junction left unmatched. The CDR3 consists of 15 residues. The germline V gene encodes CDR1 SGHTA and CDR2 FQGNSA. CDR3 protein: CASSSLDRGGFEQYF. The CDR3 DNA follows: TGTGCCAGCAGCTCCTTGGACAGGGGGGGATTCGAGCAGTACTTC.

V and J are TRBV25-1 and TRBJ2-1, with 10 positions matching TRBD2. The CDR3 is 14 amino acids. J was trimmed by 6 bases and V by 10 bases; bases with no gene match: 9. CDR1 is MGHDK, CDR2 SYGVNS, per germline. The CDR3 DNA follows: TGTGCCACCTCTAGCGGGAGTCTAAGCAATGAGCAGTTCTTC. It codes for CATSSGSLSNEQFF.

The DNA for the CDR3 is TGTGCCAGCAGCCGCGAGGGACTGAGCTTGGATACGCAGTATTTT. Its protein product is CASSREGLSLDTQYF. The V and J genes are TRBV5-4 and TRBJ2-3; a weak D match, TRBD2 (6 bases). The CDR3 runs to 15 residues. In germline, CDR1 is SGHNT, CDR2 YYREEE (reference sequence). The germline V and J ends were trimmed by 4 bases and 6 bases, with 18 bases remaining between them.

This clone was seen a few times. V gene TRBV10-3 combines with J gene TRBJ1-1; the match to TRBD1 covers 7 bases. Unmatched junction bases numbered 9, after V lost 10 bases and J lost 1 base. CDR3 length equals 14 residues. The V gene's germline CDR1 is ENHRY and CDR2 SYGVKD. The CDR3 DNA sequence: TGTGCCACCACCACGGGACAGCCGAACACTGAAGCTTTCTTT. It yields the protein CATTTGQPNTEAFF.

Here the CDR3 reads CASSSSGEQYF. The CDR3 bases are TGTGCCAGCAGCTCCTCGGGCGAGCAGTACTTC. This rearrangement joins TRBV7-2 to TRBJ2-7; D unresolved. V was clipped by 4 bases and J by 6 bases, with 7 bases between them. CDR3 size: 11 residues. CDR1 and CDR2 from the germline V gene are SGHTA and FQGNSA.

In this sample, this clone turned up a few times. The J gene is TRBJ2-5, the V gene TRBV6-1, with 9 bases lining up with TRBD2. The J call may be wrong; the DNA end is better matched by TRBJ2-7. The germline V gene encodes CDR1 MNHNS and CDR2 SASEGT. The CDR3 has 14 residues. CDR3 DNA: TGTGCCAGCAGTTATAGCGGGGGCCCTTACGAGCAGTACTTC. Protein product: CASSYSGGPYEQYF.

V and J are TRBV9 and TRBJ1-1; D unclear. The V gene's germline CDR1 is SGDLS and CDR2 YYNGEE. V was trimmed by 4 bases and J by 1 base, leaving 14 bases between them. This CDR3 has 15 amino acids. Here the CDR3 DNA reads TGTGCCAGCAGCAAACGCGGAGACGGGAACACTGAAGCTTTCTTT. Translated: CASSKRGDGNTEAFF.

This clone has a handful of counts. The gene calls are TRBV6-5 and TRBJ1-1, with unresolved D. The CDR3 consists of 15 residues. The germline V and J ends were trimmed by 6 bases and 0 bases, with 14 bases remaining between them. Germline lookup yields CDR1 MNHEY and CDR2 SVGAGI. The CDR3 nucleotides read TGTGCCAGCAGCCTAAACGGTAAATTGAACACTGAAGCTTTCTTT. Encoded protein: CASSLNGKLNTEAFF.

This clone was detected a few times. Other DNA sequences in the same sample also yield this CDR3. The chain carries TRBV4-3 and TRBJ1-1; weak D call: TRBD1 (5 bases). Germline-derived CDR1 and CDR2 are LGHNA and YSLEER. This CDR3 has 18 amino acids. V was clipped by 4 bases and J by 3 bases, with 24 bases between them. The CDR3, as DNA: TGCGCCAGCAGCCCGTCTGCATTCCGACCCTTAGGGGACACTGAAGCTTTCTTT. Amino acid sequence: CASSPSAFRPLGDTEAFF.

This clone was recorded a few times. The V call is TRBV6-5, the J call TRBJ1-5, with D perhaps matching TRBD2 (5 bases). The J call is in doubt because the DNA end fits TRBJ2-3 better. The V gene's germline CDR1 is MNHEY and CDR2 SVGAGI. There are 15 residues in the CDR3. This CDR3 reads CASSYGPGKNQPQYF. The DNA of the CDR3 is TGTGCCAGCAGTTATGGGCCGGGAAAAAATCAGCCCCAGTATTTT.

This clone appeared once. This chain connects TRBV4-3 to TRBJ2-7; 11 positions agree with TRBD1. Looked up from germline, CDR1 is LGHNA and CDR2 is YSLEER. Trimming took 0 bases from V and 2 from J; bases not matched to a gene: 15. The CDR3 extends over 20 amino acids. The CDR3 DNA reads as TGCGCCAGCAGCCAAGAAACCGGGACAGGGGGAAGATTGCTAACCTACGAGCAGTACTTC. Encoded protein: CASSQETGTGGRLLTYEQYF.

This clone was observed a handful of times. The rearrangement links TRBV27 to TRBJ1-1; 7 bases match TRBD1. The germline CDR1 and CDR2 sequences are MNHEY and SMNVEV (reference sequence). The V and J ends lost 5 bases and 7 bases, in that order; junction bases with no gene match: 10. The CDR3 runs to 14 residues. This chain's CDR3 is CASSPRGQPREAFF. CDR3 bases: TGTGCCAGCAGTCCACGGGGACAGCCGCGTGAAGCTTTCTTT.

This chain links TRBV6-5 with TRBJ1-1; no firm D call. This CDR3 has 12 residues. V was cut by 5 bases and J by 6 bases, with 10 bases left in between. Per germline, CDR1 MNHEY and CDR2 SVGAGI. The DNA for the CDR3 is TGTGCCAGCAGTGATCGGTATGCTGAAGCTTTCTTT. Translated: CASSDRYAEAFF.

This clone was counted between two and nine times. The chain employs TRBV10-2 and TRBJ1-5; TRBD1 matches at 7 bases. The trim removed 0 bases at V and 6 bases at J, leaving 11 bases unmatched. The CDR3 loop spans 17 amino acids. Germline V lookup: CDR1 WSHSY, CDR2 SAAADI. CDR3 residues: CASSESNRGRGIQPQHF. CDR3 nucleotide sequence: TGCGCCAGCAGTGAGTCTAATCGTGGCAGGGGGATTCAGCCCCAGCATTTT.

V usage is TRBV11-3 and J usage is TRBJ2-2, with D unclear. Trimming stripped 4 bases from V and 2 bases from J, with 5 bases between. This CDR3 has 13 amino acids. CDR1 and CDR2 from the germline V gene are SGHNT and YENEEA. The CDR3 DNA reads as TGTGCCAGCAGCTCCCTAAACACCGGGGAGCTGTTTTTT. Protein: CASSSLNTGELFF.

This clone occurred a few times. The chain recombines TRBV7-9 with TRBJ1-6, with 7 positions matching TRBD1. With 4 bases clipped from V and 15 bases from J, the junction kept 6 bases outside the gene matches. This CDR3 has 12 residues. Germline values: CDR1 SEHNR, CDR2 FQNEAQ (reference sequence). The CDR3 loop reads CASSSGGFHLHF. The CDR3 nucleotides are TGTGCCAGCAGCTCAGGGGGTTTCCACCTCCACTTT.

The CDR3: CASSLRSIGEKLFF. In DNA, the CDR3 is TGTGCCAGCAGCTTACGGTCAATTGGTGAAAAACTGTTTTTT. The V and J genes are TRBV5-5 and TRBJ1-4; D unclear. CDR3 size: 14 residues. Per the germline V gene, CDR1 is SGHKS and CDR2 is YYEKEE (reference sequence). V lost 2 bases and J 7 bases, leaving 12 bases between the germline ends.